Sequencing of this TCR beta chain was carried out in a study of T-cell reconstitution after alpha-beta-depleted transplantation in children (dated by TCRdb to 2016 to 2017). Notes on the research overall: T-cell immune reconstitution after TCRalphabeta/CD19-depleted allogeneic hematopoietic cell transplantation in children was quantitatively tracked in the study by means of TCR repertoire profiling. Findings and caveats that apply to the study as a whole: Apparently early alphabetaT-cell count recovery about two months after transplant reportedly relied on only several hundred rapidly expanded clones derived from non-depleted graft cells. The frequencies of hyperexpanded clones fell over the following months, and after one year, T-cell counts and TCRbeta diversity were mostly attributed to newly produced T cells. In some patients, high TCRbeta diversity at day 60 was attributed to recipient T cells and intrathymic progenitors that had survived conditioning.

The treatment or condition label, as the study defines it: allogeneic hematopoietic cell transplantation with graft depleted of TCRalphabeta T cells and CD19 B cells. TCRalphabeta/CD19-depleted allogeneic hematopoietic cell grafts were given to the transplant recipients, all of whom were children. Including cysteine and phenylalanine, the CDR3 has 14 amino acids. Kept here is only the CDR3 DNA, which spans 42 bases and is read in frame from base 1. V loses 5 bases at its end and J loses 3 bases; junction bases beyond the gene matches: 8. The germline V gene supplies CDR1 SQVTM and CDR2 ANQGSEA. The library was obtained by PCR. The sequencer listed for this sample is Illumina HiSeq 2500. Molecular barcoding was employed in the preparation of TCR libraries, with unique molecular identifiers being used to normalize TCRbeta repertoire quantification. In TCRdb, the public reads were trimmed at Q25 with fastp and aligned with MiXCR, with productive beta chains retained. Entries are consolidated by CDR3 protein sequence, retaining the most common genes and DNA. The sample table holds roughly 400,000 distinct CDR3 sequences, of which 43% were seen once. Together, the top ten hold approximately 30% of the sample.

With regard to this clonotype: The specificity of this receptor is unknown. Base qualities were left out, and no much larger clone turns up one base away.

The input for sequencing was PBMCs, taken before TCRalphabeta/CD19-depleted stem cell transplant. Recombination joined TRBV29-1 with TRBJ2-3, and 7 junction bases match TRBD2. The sequence was collected from a girl aged 2 to 10 with aplastic anemia, due to receive a stem cell transplant. The CDR3 here reads CSVQQRGGTDTQYF. At the DNA level, the sequence is TGCAGCGTTCAGCAGCGGGGAGGTACAGATACGCAGTATTTT.